This entry concerns a single T cell receptor (beta chain). The antigen is undetermined. This record comes from a study of CD8 T cells in ankylosing spondylitis. Study-wide findings and caveats: Past research had described some motif variants in reactive arthritis synovial fluid and blood. Several highly homologous variants made up a TCR beta motif, and this motif appeared characteristic of ankylosing spondylitis blood. Matched synovial fluid from ankylosing spondylitis patients was reported to be enriched for disease-linked clones.

With molecular barcodes, quantitative 5'-RACE was used to make the TCR beta libraries. TCRdb passed the 5' RACE reads through MiXCR, listing each CDR3 protein once. The sample lists some 800,000 distinct CDR3 sequences, approximately 12% occurring once. Germline values: CDR1 SGHDN, CDR2 FVKESK. CDR3 length: 15 residues. J was trimmed by 1 base and V by 5 bases; bases with no gene match: 5. This receptor was identified in a male donor with ankylosing spondylitis. V and J are TRBV14 and TRBJ2-5, with TRBD2 matching over 9 bases. Sequencing input: blood, either unsorted or a sorted T cell fraction (not recorded which). CDR3 sequence reads: CASSYLTSGQETQYF. For the CDR3, the DNA is TGTGCCAGCAGCTACCTGACTAGCGGCCAAGAGACCCAGTACTTC.